The 9 T cell receptor beta chains below all came from one sample that was sequenced in a study of cytomegalovirus exposure and HLA in healthy donors. A multiplex PCR was run with 60 Vbeta primers and 13 Jbeta primers. This table comes from immunoSEQ multiplex PCR, and its TCRdb copy is limited to in-frame clones, with some not included. Here the sample table reports over 45,000 clones. The source material was PBMCs. The receptor set was obtained from a woman between 35 and 50 years old in good health and CMV-seronegative.

The CDR3 spells CASSQSLDRGTDTQYF. CDR3 DNA: TGCGCCAGCAGTCAATCTCTAGACAGGGGGACAGATACGCAGTATTTT. V and J are TRBV23-1 and TRBJ2-3; 9 bases fit TRBD1. TRBV23-1 has ORF status, its function being uncertain. There are 16 residues in the CDR3. After removal of 0 bases from V and 3 bases from J, the junction contained 4 bases not matched to a gene.

The chain carries TRBV7-3 and TRBJ2-2, with 9 bases aligning to TRBD1. The CDR3 has 21 amino acids. Losses at the gene ends were 0 bases for V and 7 bases for J; bases not matched to a gene: 21. In germline, CDR1 is SGHTA, CDR2 FQGTGA. Here the CDR3 reads CASSLTLGGTGKGPYDGELFF. CDR3 coding DNA: TGTGCCAGCAGCTTAACCCTAGGGGGGACAGGGAAGGGCCCTTATGACGGGGAGCTGTTTTTT.

The chain employs TRBV27 and TRBJ2-7; TRBD1 matches at 12 bases. Germline V lookup: CDR1 MNHEY, CDR2 SMNVEV (reference sequence). This CDR3 has 16 residues. J lost 4 bases, V lost 6 bases, and 10 bases had no gene match. The CDR3 protein is CASRFTGTGGYYEQYF. The CDR3 DNA reads as TGTGCCAGCAGATTCACCGGGACAGGGGGCTATTACGAGCAGTACTTC.

In the case of this clone: Compared with germline, one end of the junction differs, possibly owing to a read error. The chain employs TRBV7-7 and TRBJ2-2, with 7 nucleotides matching TRBD1. The germline V gene encodes CDR1 SSHAT and CDR2 FNYEAQ (reference sequence). The CDR3 is 18 residues long. In DNA, the CDR3 is TGTGCTAGCAGCCTCGTTGGGGACAGTCAACGTATTACCGGGGAGCTGTTTTTT. It encodes CASSLVGDSQRITGELFF.

The genes are TRBV6-1 and TRBJ1-2; perhaps TRBD1 as D (5 bases). The V gene's germline CDR1 is MNHNS and CDR2 SASEGT. V gave up 2 bases and J gave up 6 bases, with 13 bases separating them. This CDR3 spans 14 amino acids. The CDR3 DNA reads TGTGCCAGCAGTGAACCAGGACATAGCAATGGCTACACCTTC. Translation gives CASSEPGHSNGYTF.

The chain is built from TRBV6-5 and TRBJ2-3; D is possibly TRBD2 (5 bases). The germline V gene encodes CDR1 MNHEY and CDR2 SVGAGI. V gave up 5 bases and J gave up 0 bases, with 12 bases separating them. The CDR3 extends over 15 amino acids. CDR3: CASSPGSSSTDTQYF. CDR3 nucleotides: TGTGCCAGCAGTCCGGGGAGTTCTAGCACAGATACGCAGTATTTT.

This sequence joins TRBV27 and TRBJ1-1; 7 nucleotides agree with TRBD1. Trimming took 4 bases from V and 4 from J; bases not matched to a gene: 6. Germline V lookup: CDR1 MNHEY, CDR2 SMNVEV (reference sequence). The length of the CDR3 is 14 residues. DNA for the CDR3: TGTGCCAGCAGTTCCAGGGGGGCAAGCACTGAAGCTTTCTTT. Translation: CASSSRGASTEAFF.

V is TRBV30 and J is TRBJ1-1; 7 nucleotides line up with TRBD1. The germline V gene encodes CDR1 GTSNPN and CDR2 SVGIG (reference sequence). The CDR3 totals 20 residues. After removal of 3 bases from V and 3 bases from J, the junction contained 25 bases not matched to a gene. The chain's CDR3 is CAWRATKRQGNKGEDTEAFF. The CDR3 nucleotides are TGTGCCTGGAGAGCTACCAAAAGACAGGGTAATAAAGGGGAGGACACTGAAGCTTTCTTT.

The chain carries TRBV30 and TRBJ2-3; 7 nucleotides match TRBD2. Germline-derived CDR1 and CDR2 are GTSNPN and SVGIG (reference sequence). V was pared by 0 bases and J by 5 bases, with 17 bases of the junction left unmatched. The CDR3 covers 18 residues. CDR3 sequence: CAWSVLRGRAKGIDTQYF. DNA of the CDR3: TGTGCCTGGAGTGTACTCCGGGGGAGGGCCAAGGGCATAGATACGCAGTATTTT.